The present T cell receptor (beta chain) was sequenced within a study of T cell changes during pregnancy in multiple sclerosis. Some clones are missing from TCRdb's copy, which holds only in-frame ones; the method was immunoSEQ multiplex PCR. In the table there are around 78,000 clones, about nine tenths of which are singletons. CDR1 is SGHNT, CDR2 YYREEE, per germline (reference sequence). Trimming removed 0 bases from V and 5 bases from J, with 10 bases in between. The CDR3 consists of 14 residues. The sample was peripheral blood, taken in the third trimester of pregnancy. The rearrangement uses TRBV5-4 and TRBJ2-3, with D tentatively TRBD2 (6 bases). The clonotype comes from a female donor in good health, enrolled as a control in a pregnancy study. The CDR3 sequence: CASSLVAVEDTQYF. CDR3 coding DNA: TGTGCCAGCAGCTTGGTAGCGGTAGAAGATACGCAGTATTTT.